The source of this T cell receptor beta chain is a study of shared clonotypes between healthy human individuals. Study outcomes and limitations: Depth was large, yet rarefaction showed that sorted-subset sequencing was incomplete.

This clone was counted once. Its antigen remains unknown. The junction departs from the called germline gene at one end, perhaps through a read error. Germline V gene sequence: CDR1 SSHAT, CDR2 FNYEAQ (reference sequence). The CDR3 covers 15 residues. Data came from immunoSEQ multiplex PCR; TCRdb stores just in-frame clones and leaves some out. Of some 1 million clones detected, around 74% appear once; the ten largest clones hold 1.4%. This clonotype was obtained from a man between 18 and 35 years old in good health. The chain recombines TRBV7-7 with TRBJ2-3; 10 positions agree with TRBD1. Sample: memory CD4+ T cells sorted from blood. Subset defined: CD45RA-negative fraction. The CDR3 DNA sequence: TGTGCTAGCAGCCGTGGGACAGGGGATTGGGATACGCAGTATTTT. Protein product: CASSRGTGDWDTQYF.